A single T cell receptor beta chain is shown here with its context. Its antigen is unknown. The table came from immunoSEQ multiplex PCR; TCRdb's copy has only in-frame clones and leaves some out. The repertoire includes more than 85,000 clones, roughly 92% of them detected once, and roughly 0.62% sits in the top ten. This sample is drawn from a study of siplizumab effects on memory and regulatory T cells. Findings and limits, study-wide: Mappable alloreactive CD4+ clones came from Treg cells about 65% of the time on average with siplizumab, against approximately 26% in controls. Poor capture below about 10^-5 frequency left most alloreactive clones unmapped to unstimulated subsets. Unstimulated naive T cells seemed to show more diversity than memory cells did, and they also seemed to be among the major contributors to the alloresponse. Tregs proliferating in siplizumab cultures lacked confirmation of their suppressive function.

This CDR3 comprises 17 residues. The V segment lost 0 bases and the J segment 0 bases; nucleotides outside the gene matches: 8. CDR1 is SGHRS, CDR2 YFSETQ, per germline. The TCR was taken from a human donor in good health. Sample: Tregs sorted from blood. The chain uses TRBV5-1 and TRBJ1-1, with 7 bases matching TRBD1. The CDR3 region has the DNA TGCGCCAGCAGCTTGGGGGTCGGGACAGCTATGAACACTGAAGCTTTCTTT. As protein: CASSLGVGTAMNTEAFF.